These 9 T cell receptor beta chains share one sample of origin, sequenced in a study of cytotoxic CD8 clonotypes in ibrutinib-treated CLL. This table comes from immunoSEQ multiplex PCR, and its TCRdb copy is limited to in-frame clones, with some not included. Of some 80,000 clones in the sample, around 79% were seen once. The material sequenced was PBMCs, taken after 12 months of ibrutinib treatment. The receptors derive from a human donor with chronic lymphocytic leukemia.

This clone is a singleton in its sample. This chain connects TRBV7-3 to TRBJ2-2, with D tentatively TRBD2 (6 bases). The CDR3 loop spans 15 amino acids. Germline V gene lookup returns CDR1 SGHTA and CDR2 FQGTGA. Trimming shortened V by 2 bases and J by 2 bases, and 9 bases separated the two germline ends. The CDR3 sequence: CASSLGGLNTGELFF. For the CDR3, the DNA is TGTGCCAGCAGCTTAGGGGGACTTAACACCGGGGAGCTGTTTTTT.

V is TRBV5-1 and J is TRBJ2-7; TRBD2 aligns across 7 bases. Germline CDR1 and CDR2: SGHRS and YFSETQ. The CDR3 totals 14 residues. J lost 5 bases, V lost 0 bases, and 5 bases had no gene match. CDR3 sequence (DNA): TGCGCCAGCAGCTTGGGGCTAGCGGTCGACGAGCAGTACTTC. Translated, it gives CASSLGLAVDEQYF.

The V call is TRBV28, the J call TRBJ1-3; D is unclear. V was pared by 2 bases and J by 4 bases, with 9 bases between. Germline CDR1 is MDHEN and CDR2 is SYDVKM. The CDR3 has 14 amino acids. The CDR3 sequence: CASSLPQPGNTIYF. DNA for the CDR3: TGTGCCAGCAGTTTACCGCAACCCGGAAACACCATATATTTT.

The rearrangement links TRBV6-1 to TRBJ2-7; 8 bases match TRBD1. This CDR3 spans 14 amino acids. V dropped 4 bases and J dropped 4; count of bases not matched to a gene: 6. Germline assignment: CDR1 MNHNS and CDR2 SASEGT. The CDR3 sequence is CASSAGTGNYEQYF. CDR3 nucleotides: TGTGCCAGCAGTGCCGGGACAGGCAATTACGAGCAGTACTTC.

The chain couples TRBV6-1 to TRBJ2-3; TRBD2 aligns across 7 bases. Germline V gene data show CDR1 as MNHNS and CDR2 as SASEGT. There are 16 residues in the CDR3. V lost 3 bases to trimming and J lost 2 bases; unmatched junction nucleotides: 8. CDR3 sequence: CASSDSWGGATDTQYF. CDR3 bases: TGTGCCAGCAGTGATAGCTGGGGGGGAGCCACAGATACGCAGTATTTT.

The V gene is TRBV5-4, the J gene TRBJ2-3, with 9 bases fitting TRBD2. The germline V gene has CDR1 SGHNT and CDR2 YYREEE (reference sequence). The CDR3 has 17 amino acids. Trimming removed 0 bases from V and 1 base from J; junction bases left unmatched: 6. Written as DNA, the CDR3 is TGTGCCAGCAGCTTGGATACGCCTAGCGGGGGCACAGATACGCAGTATTTT. Residues: CASSLDTPSGGTDTQYF.

This CDR3 reads CASGRQGALAFF. In DNA, the CDR3 is TGTGCCAGCGGCCGACAGGGGGCTTTAGCTTTCTTT. The chain has TRBV6-5 and TRBJ1-1, with TRBD1 matching 10 bases. CDR1 and CDR2 from the germline V gene are MNHEY and SVGAGI. The CDR3 has 12 residues. Trimming cost V 8 bases and J 10 bases; bases outside gene matches: 7.

The chain employs TRBV18 and TRBJ1-4; 8 nucleotides align to TRBD1. The CDR3 contains 13 residues. The V and J ends lost 5 bases and 7 bases, in that order; junction bases with no gene match: 3. In germline, CDR1 is KGHSH, CDR2 LQKENI. The CDR3 DNA is TGTGCCAGCTCAATCGACAGGGGTGAAAAACTGTTTTTT. Translating it yields CASSIDRGEKLFF.

This chain connects TRBV19 to TRBJ2-2; D assignment may be TRBD1 or TRBD2 (5 bases each). The CDR3 consists of 16 residues. The V gene lost 4 bases and the J gene lost 0 bases, with 12 bases spanning the gap. CDR1 and CDR2 (germline): LNHDA, SQIVND (reference sequence). As DNA, the CDR3 is TGTGCCAGTAGTAGGGGGTCCGGGCCGAACACCGGGGAGCTGTTTTTT. Encoded protein: CASSRGSGPNTGELFF.